This is a list of T cell receptor beta chains from one sample in a study of shared clonotypes between healthy human individuals. Clones were read by immunoSEQ multiplex PCR, and TCRdb kept only the in-frame ones, dropping some. The sample has approximately 530,000 clones; approximately 95% are singletons. The sequenced material came from naive CD4+ T cells sorted from blood. These receptors came from a woman in her 30s in good health. CDR3s include the opening cysteine and the closing phenylalanine or tryptophan. Fields, in order: J gene, V gene, CDR3 protein.

j_gene: TRBJ2-7; v_gene: TRBV2; CDR3aa: CASRVRQSEQYF
j_gene: TRBJ2-5; v_gene: TRBV19; CDR3aa: CASSIGLAGGWRETQYF
j_gene: TRBJ1-1; v_gene: TRBV18; CDR3aa: CASSPTGQQAFF
j_gene: TRBJ2-7; v_gene: TRBV6-1; CDR3aa: CASSDRVYEQYF
j_gene: TRBJ1-2; v_gene: TRBV7-3; CDR3aa: CASSLTPLGGGYTF
j_gene: TRBJ1-2; v_gene: TRBV19; CDR3aa: CASSIDVNRALGEHGYTF
j_gene: TRBJ1-5; v_gene: TRBV5-8; CDR3aa: CASSWRSDQPQHF
j_gene: NA; v_gene: TRBV25-1; CDR3aa: CASSDYTYEQYF
j_gene: TRBJ2-1; v_gene: TRBV5-1; CDR3aa: CASSIAGVYNEQFF
j_gene: TRBJ2-7; v_gene: TRBV18; CDR3aa: CASSPRTGDEQYF
j_gene: TRBJ1-1; v_gene: TRBV7-9; CDR3aa: CASSPHRGTGGLNTEAFF
j_gene: TRBJ2-3; v_gene: TRBV5-4; CDR3aa: CASSSGTDTDTQYF
j_gene: TRBJ1-1; v_gene: TRBV18; CDR3aa: CASSPPGGDTEAFF
j_gene: TRBJ1-4; v_gene: TRBV6-5; CDR3aa: CASSYSGATNEKLFF
j_gene: TRBJ1-5; v_gene: TRBV27; CDR3aa: CASSLSRTLNQPQHF
j_gene: TRBJ2-1; v_gene: TRBV10-3; CDR3aa: CAISDPRTSEGYNEQFF
j_gene: TRBJ1-2; v_gene: TRBV9; CDR3aa: CASRSTGTYGYTF
j_gene: TRBJ2-2; v_gene: TRBV5-1; CDR3aa: CASRLTSLGLELFF
j_gene: TRBJ2-2; v_gene: TRBV7-6; CDR3aa: CASRSRAHEGGELFF
j_gene: TRBJ2-7; v_gene: TRBV5-1; CDR3aa: CASSFTGYEQYF
j_gene: TRBJ2-2; v_gene: TRBV7-8; CDR3aa: CASSPTGRITGELFF
j_gene: TRBJ2-5; v_gene: TRBV28; CDR3aa: CASSPRRWRAAQETQYF
j_gene: TRBJ2-3; v_gene: TRBV7-9; CDR3aa: CASSLESSGTDTQYF
j_gene: TRBJ2-5; v_gene: TRBV28; CDR3aa: CASSPGGPQETQYF
j_gene: TRBJ2-2; v_gene: TRBV4-1; CDR3aa: CASSQGRGQTGELFF
j_gene: TRBJ2-7; v_gene: TRBV18; CDR3aa: CASSPPKAGPGYEQYF
j_gene: TRBJ1-1; v_gene: TRBV19; CDR3aa: CASSIGTGRPNTEAFF
j_gene: TRBJ2-7; v_gene: TRBV9; CDR3aa: CASSTQGRRDEQYF
j_gene: TRBJ2-3; v_gene: TRBV6-4; CDR3aa: CASSDATDTQYF
j_gene: TRBJ2-7; v_gene: TRBV7-9; CDR3aa: CASSSNPGLAGASYEQYF